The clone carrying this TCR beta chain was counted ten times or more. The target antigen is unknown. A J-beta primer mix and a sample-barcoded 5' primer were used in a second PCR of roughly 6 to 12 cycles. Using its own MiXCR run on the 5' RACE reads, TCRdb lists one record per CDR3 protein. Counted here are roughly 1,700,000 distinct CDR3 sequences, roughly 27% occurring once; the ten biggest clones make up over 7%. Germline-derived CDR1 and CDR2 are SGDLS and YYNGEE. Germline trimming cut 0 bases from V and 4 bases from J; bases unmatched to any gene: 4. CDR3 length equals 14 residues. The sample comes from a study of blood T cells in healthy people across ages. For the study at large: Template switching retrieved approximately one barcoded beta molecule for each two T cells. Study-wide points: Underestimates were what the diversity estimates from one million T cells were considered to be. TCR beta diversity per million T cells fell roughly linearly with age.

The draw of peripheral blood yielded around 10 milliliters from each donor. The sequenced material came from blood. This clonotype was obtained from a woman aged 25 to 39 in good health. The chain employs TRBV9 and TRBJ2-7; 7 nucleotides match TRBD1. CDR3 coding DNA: TGTGCCAGCAGCGTAGGAGGGGGCGAATACGAGCAGTACTTC. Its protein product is CASSVGGGEYEQYF.